The clone carrying this TCR beta chain was picked up many times. Antigen unknown. The library gave individual cDNA molecules unique molecular identifiers. Authors' processing steps: With a range of 23,224 to 690,600, the median per sample was about 87,000 TCRs. MiXCR, run by TCRdb on the RACE reads, gives a single entry per CDR3 protein. V and J calls and clone size were set by TCRdb, not the authors. The data contain around 100,000 distinct CDR3 sequences, 10% to 14% of them singletons. V was cut by 4 bases and J by 0 bases, with 9 bases left in between. The CDR3 spans 13 residues. Germline CDR1 reads GTSNPN; CDR2 reads SVGIG (reference sequence). The time point: pre-sensitization, week 0. The treatment here: therapeutic diphenylcyclopropenone sensitization with weekly scalp DPC. The data belong to a study of human T cells and chemical hapten exposure. Study results and limitations: A positive correlation with patch test score was shown by PT1 expanded TCR counts. DPC sensitization produced no change in TCRs with frequency above 1 in 1000.

The receptor comes from a woman aged 55-70 years with alopecia areata. Some clones in this sample may be carry-over from other donors' samples. The sample was whole blood, taken in connection with sensitization to the hapten diphenylcyclopropenone (DPC). The J gene is TRBJ2-5, the V gene TRBV30; possibly TRBD1 for D (6 bases). CDR3 sequence reads: CAWTGADQETQYF. In nucleotides, the CDR3 is TGTGCCTGGACAGGGGCGGACCAAGAGACCCAGTACTTC.